The 24 T cell receptor beta chains given below trace back to one sample, sequenced in a study of CD39 and CD103 CD8 tumor-infiltrating T cells. The assay was immunoSEQ multiplex PCR, and TCRdb's table has in-frame clones only and misses some. The sample gives about 440 clones, 70% of which show up once; about 30% is in the top ten. Sequencing was performed on CD39- CD103+ CD8+ T cells sorted from the tumor. Indicated subset: CD103+CD39- single-positive CD45RA- CD8 T cells. The receptors here all came from a human donor with head and neck squamous cell carcinoma.

This chain links TRBV7-9 with TRBJ2-1; TRBD2 matches at 9 bases. The CDR3 length is 16 residues. V lost 5 bases, J lost 5 bases, and 10 bases stayed unmatched. Germline-derived CDR1 and CDR2 are SEHNR and FQNEAQ (reference sequence). This CDR3 is CASSGKSGGSNNEQFF. The CDR3 coding sequence is TGTGCCAGCAGCGGGAAGAGCGGGGGGAGTAACAATGAGCAGTTCTTC. Together with reference TRBV7-9 and TRBJ2-1, the CDR3 gives the full variable domain: DTGVSQNPRHKITKRGQNVTFRCDPISEHNRLYWYRQTLGQGPEFLTYFQNEAQLEKSRLLSDRFSAERPKGSFSTLEIQRTEQGDSAMYLCASSGKSGGSNNEQFFGPGTRLTVL.

By share, this clone ranks as hyperexpanded. This chain joins TRBV6-6 and TRBJ2-1; possible D gene TRBD2, 6 bases. Germline lookup yields CDR1 MNHNY and CDR2 SVGAGI (reference sequence). This CDR3 spans 16 amino acids. Trimming shortened V by 7 bases and J by 3 bases, and 19 bases separated the two germline ends. The CDR3 protein is CASTGGSEGHYNEQFF. The CDR3 DNA reads TGTGCCAGCACTGGGGGGTCCGAAGGCCACTACAATGAGCAGTTCTTC.

The chain joins TRBV7-9 to TRBJ2-1; tentative D call: TRBD2 (6 bases). Trimming pared 4 bases from V and 2 bases from J, leaving 9 bases between. Germline-derived CDR1 and CDR2 are SEHNR and FQNEAQ (reference sequence). The CDR3 runs 14 residues. The CDR3 DNA is TGTGCCAGCAGCTCCGCGGGGACCTACAATGAGCAGTTCTTC. Translated: CASSSAGTYNEQFF.

This chain uses TRBV7-9 with TRBJ2-1; 9 bases fit TRBD1. V lost 4 bases to trimming and J lost 9 bases; unmatched junction nucleotides: 7. The CDR3 has 14 residues. CDR1 is SEHNR and CDR2 is FQNEAQ in the germline V gene (reference sequence). CDR3 in DNA: TGTGCCAGCAGCTCCGGGACAGGGTTGTCTGAGCAGTTCTTC. Protein sequence: CASSSGTGLSEQFF.

The rearrangement links TRBV4-1 to TRBJ1-4, with a tentative D call TRBD1 (5 bases). The CDR3 contains 13 residues. V lost 2 bases and J lost 8, with 9 bases in between. The germline V gene has CDR1 MGHRA and CDR2 YSYEKL. The CDR3 nucleotides are TGCGCCAGCAGCCAACGGGGGGGGGAAAAACTGTTTTTT. Translation: CASSQRGGEKLFF.

This clone is categorized as large. The chain carries TRBV4-1 and TRBJ2-3, with 9 nucleotides matching TRBD2. The CDR3 length is 17 residues. Trimming at V came to 0 bases and at J to 5 bases, leaving 9 bases not matched to a gene. CDR1 and CDR2 from the germline V gene are MGHRA and YSYEKL. CDR3 region: CASSQDPGGGAKDTQYF. The CDR3 DNA reads TGCGCCAGCAGCCAAGATCCGGGCGGGGGGGCAAAAGATACGCAGTATTTT.

The rearrangement links TRBV13 to TRBJ2-2, with D perhaps matching TRBD1 (6 bases). The germline V gene has CDR1 PRHDT and CDR2 FYEKMQ (reference sequence). The ends were cut back, 0 bases at V and 4 bases at J, with 12 bases in the middle. The CDR3 covers 16 residues. The CDR3 sequence: CASSLGQGRGTGELFF. The CDR3 nucleotides read TGTGCCAGCAGCTTAGGCCAGGGCAGGGGCACCGGGGAGCTGTTTTTT.

This chain uses TRBV30 with TRBJ1-6; D is perhaps TRBD1 (6 bases). Germline V gives CDR1 GTSNPN, CDR2 SVGIG (reference sequence). The V gene lost 3 bases and the J gene lost 7 bases, with 16 bases spanning the gap. The CDR3 loop spans 15 amino acids. The CDR3, as DNA: TGTGCCTGGAGCCAACCCAGGGGCCCCAATTCACCCCTCCACTTT. Its protein is CAWSQPRGPNSPLHF.

The V and J genes are TRBV29-1 and TRBJ2-7, with D maybe TRBD1 (6 bases). The CDR3 sequence is 12 residues long. Per germline, CDR1 SQVTM and CDR2 ANQGSEA. Trimming removed 7 bases at V and 4 bases at J, with 14 bases between. CDR3 in amino acids: CSAVDSSYEQYF. The CDR3 nucleotides read TGCAGCGCGGTGGACAGCTCATACGAGCAGTACTTC.

Written as DNA, the CDR3 is TGTGCCAGCAGCTTGTCTAGCGGGGGGCTGAAGACCCAGTACTTC. It yields the protein CASSLSSGGLKTQYF. The V and J genes are TRBV7-9 and TRBJ2-5; 11 bases are a match to TRBD2. After removal of 3 bases from V and 6 bases from J, the junction contained 6 bases not matched to a gene. The CDR3 extends over 15 amino acids. Germline CDR1 reads SEHNR; CDR2 reads FQNEAQ (reference sequence).

V usage is TRBV27 and J usage is TRBJ2-1; tentative D call: TRBD2 (6 bases). Per germline, CDR1 MNHEY and CDR2 SMNVEV (reference sequence). Trimming cost V 2 bases and J 6 bases, with 11 bases left between them. This CDR3 comprises 14 residues. The CDR3 nucleotides read TGTGCCAGCAGTTTAAGTGGAGGGATCAATGAGCAGTTCTTC. This encodes CASSLSGGINEQFF.

The chain recombines TRBV29-1 with TRBJ2-7; maybe TRBD1 (6 bases). The length of the CDR3 is 14 residues. V was trimmed by 5 bases and J by 5 bases, leaving 19 bases between them. In germline, CDR1 is SQVTM, CDR2 ANQGSEA. The CDR3 nucleotides read TGCAGCGTTTGGAACCGAGACAGGCCCAACGAGCAGTACTTC. Encoded protein: CSVWNRDRPNEQYF.

The J gene is TRBJ1-1, the V gene TRBV30; 7 bases map to TRBD1. Germline V gene sequence: CDR1 GTSNPN, CDR2 SVGIG (reference sequence). The CDR3 consists of 14 residues. Unmatched junction bases numbered 7, after V lost 4 bases and J lost 2 bases. In DNA form, the CDR3 reads TGTGCCTGGAATTTGGGACAGATTAACACTGAAGCTTTCTTT. Its protein product is CAWNLGQINTEAFF.

This clone appeared a few times. The CDR3 region has the DNA TGTGCCATCAGTGAAAGGCAGGGTAACTATGGCTACACCTTC. It codes for CAISERQGNYGYTF. The rearrangement links TRBV10-3 to TRBJ1-2; possibly TRBD1 for D (5 bases). Germline V gene data show CDR1 as ENHRY and CDR2 as SYGVKD. Trimming pared 3 bases from V and 1 base from J, leaving 9 bases between. The CDR3 is made up of 14 amino acids.

The chain combines TRBV2 with TRBJ1-2; possible D gene TRBD1, 6 bases. CDR1 SNHLY and CDR2 FYNNEI come from the germline V gene. With 3 bases removed from V and 7 bases from J, the gap between germline ends came to 15 bases. This CDR3 is 14 amino acids long. DNA of the CDR3: TGTGCCAGCAGTGAGGACCAGGGGCCGAGTGGCTACACCTTC. Translation: CASSEDQGPSGYTF.

The rearrangement links TRBV7-9 to TRBJ1-1, with TRBD1 identical over 8 bases. The CDR3 covers 12 residues. The germline V gene has CDR1 SEHNR and CDR2 FQNEAQ (reference sequence). V trimming: 4 bases; J trimming: 9 bases; junction bases outside the gene matches: 4. The chain's CDR3 is CASSSDRGKAFF. CDR3 nucleotide sequence: TGTGCCAGCAGCTCAGACAGGGGTAAAGCTTTCTTT.

This clone has only a few counts. This sequence joins TRBV27 and TRBJ1-1; D is unclear. Trimming removed 2 bases at V and 4 bases at J, with 17 bases between. CDR3 length: 16 amino acids. The germline V gene has CDR1 MNHEY and CDR2 SMNVEV (reference sequence). In DNA, the CDR3 is TGTGCCAGCAGTTTAAAAATCGGACTGACGGGCACTGAAGCTTTCTTT. It translates to CASSLKIGLTGTEAFF.

The rearrangement uses TRBV4-3 and TRBJ2-1; D is unclear. The CDR3 extends over 12 amino acids. Germline CDR1 and CDR2: LGHNA and YSLEER. V lost 1 base and J 9 bases, leaving 7 bases between the germline ends. CDR3 amino acids: CASSQAYSEQFF. The CDR3 DNA is TGCGCCAGCAGCCAAGCCTATAGTGAGCAGTTCTTC.

The chain recombines TRBV11-2 with TRBJ2-3; 7 nucleotides align to TRBD2. The CDR3 has 16 residues. CDR1 is SGHAT, CDR2 FQNNGV, per germline. The V gene end was trimmed by 2 bases and the J gene end by 6 bases; junction bases not matched to a gene: 11. The CDR3 loop reads CASSLTPALAVDTQYF. DNA for the CDR3: TGTGCCAGCAGCTTAACCCCGGCCCTAGCGGTGGATACGCAGTATTTT.

The chain combines TRBV27 with TRBJ1-1; D perhaps matches TRBD1 (5 bases). From germline, CDR1 is MNHEY and CDR2 SMNVEV (reference sequence). With 4 bases removed from V and 2 bases from J, the gap between germline ends came to 11 bases. The CDR3 runs to 14 residues. The CDR3 nucleotides read TGTGCCAGCAGTTCTCCGGGGGGAAACACTGAAGCTTTCTTT. It yields the protein CASSSPGGNTEAFF.

This clone has only one observation. The chain uses TRBV6-1 and TRBJ2-7, with TRBD1 matching over 8 bases. Germline V gene lookup returns CDR1 MNHNS and CDR2 SASEGT. This CDR3 is 15 amino acids long. V lost 1 base and J lost 1; bases outside the gene matches: 3. The CDR3 DNA follows: TGTGCCAGCAGTGAAGGGACAGGGTCTTCCTACGAGCAGTACTTC. This encodes CASSEGTGSSYEQYF.

Only a few counts were recorded for this clone. This chain uses TRBV7-6 with TRBJ1-1; 8 nucleotides align to TRBD1. CDR3 length: 15 amino acids. Germline-derived CDR1 and CDR2 are SGHVS and FNYEAQ. J gave up 3 bases and V 4 bases, and 7 bases lay outside the gene matches. CDR3 nucleotide sequence: TGTGCCAGCAGCTATCAGACAGGGGAGTACACTGAAGCTTTCTTT. The encoded protein is CASSYQTGEYTEAFF.

This clone appeared once. This chain links TRBV2 with TRBJ2-5; possibly TRBD2 for D (5 bases). The CDR3 is 12 amino acids. V dropped 8 bases and J dropped 0 bases, with 7 bases sitting between them. Germline loops: CDR1 SNHLY, CDR2 FYNNEI. The CDR3 spells CASGGYQETQYF. The CDR3 region has the DNA TGTGCCAGCGGCGGGTACCAAGAGACCCAGTACTTC.

V and J are TRBV6-4 and TRBJ2-3; D gene unclear. The V and J ends lost 2 bases and 0 bases respectively, with 3 bases between them. CDR1 is MRHNA and CDR2 is SNTAGT in the germline V gene. The CDR3 extends over 13 amino acids. The CDR3 sequence is CASSDLSTDTQYF. The CDR3 bases are TGTGCCAGCAGTGACCTCAGCACAGATACGCAGTATTTT.